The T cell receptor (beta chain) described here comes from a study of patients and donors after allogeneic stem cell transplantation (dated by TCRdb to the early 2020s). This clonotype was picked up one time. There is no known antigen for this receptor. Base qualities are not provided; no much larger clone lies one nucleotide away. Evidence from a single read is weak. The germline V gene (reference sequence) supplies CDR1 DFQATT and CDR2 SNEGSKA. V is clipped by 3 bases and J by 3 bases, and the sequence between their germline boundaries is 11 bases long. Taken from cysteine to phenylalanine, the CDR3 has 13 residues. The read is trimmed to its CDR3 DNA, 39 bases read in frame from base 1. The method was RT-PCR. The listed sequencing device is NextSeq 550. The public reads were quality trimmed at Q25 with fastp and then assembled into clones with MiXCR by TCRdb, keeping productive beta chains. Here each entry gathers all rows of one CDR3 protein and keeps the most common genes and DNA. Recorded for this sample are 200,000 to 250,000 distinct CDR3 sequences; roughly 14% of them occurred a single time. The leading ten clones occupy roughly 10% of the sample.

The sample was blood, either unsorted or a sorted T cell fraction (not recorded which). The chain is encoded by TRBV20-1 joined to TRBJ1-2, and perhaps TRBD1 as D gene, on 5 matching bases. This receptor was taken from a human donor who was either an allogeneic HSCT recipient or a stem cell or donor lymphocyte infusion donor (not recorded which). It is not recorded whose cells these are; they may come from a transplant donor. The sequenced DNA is TGCAGTGCTAGTAGGCAGGGCTACTATGGCTACACCTTC. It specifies CSASRQGYYGYTF.